This entry is about one T cell receptor (beta chain). The antigen remains unidentified. Other DNA sequences within the sample encode an identical CDR3. This specimen comes from a study of shared clonotypes between healthy human individuals. Findings and caveats of the study: Genetic and exposure-history diversity was limited by the small donor number.

Sequencing used immunoSEQ multiplex PCR; TCRdb keeps in-frame clones, though not all of them. The sample lists about 660,000 clones, about 74% seen once, with 1.5% to 2% in the top ten. The CDR3 is made up of 14 amino acids. Losses at the gene ends were 4 bases for V and 8 bases for J; bases not matched to a gene: 8. The germline V gene has CDR1 MDHEN and CDR2 SYDVKM. Splitting of CD4+ cells produced CD45RA+ naive and CD45RA-negative memory subsets. The clonotype was recovered from a woman aged 25 to 39 in good health. This chain joins TRBV28 and TRBJ1-2; 9 bases match TRBD1. Sequencing input: memory CD4+ T cells sorted from blood. Subset indicated: CD45RA-negative fraction. The CDR3 DNA is TGTGCCAGCAGTTCCGGACAGGGGAGGGTCGGCTACACCTTC. Protein sequence: CASSSGQGRVGYTF.